This T cell receptor (beta chain) appears in the sequencing data of a study of cytomegalovirus exposure and HLA in healthy donors. Notes on the study in general: The authors enumerated 150 to 200 TCR beta chains as linked to cytomegalovirus.

The study ran its PCR with 60 Vbeta and 13 Jbeta primers. Some clones are missing from TCRdb's copy, which holds only in-frame ones; the method was immunoSEQ multiplex PCR. The profile shows roughly 190,000 clones, around two thirds of them singletons. CDR3 length: 15 residues. Germline V gene data show CDR1 as SGHRS and CDR2 as YFSETQ. After removal of 0 bases from V and 2 bases from J, the junction contained 2 bases not matched to a gene. With regard to this clone: Its antigen is as yet unknown.

Sequenced material: PBMCs. The clonotype was recovered from a middle-aged man in good health and CMV-seronegative. The V call is TRBV5-1, the J call TRBJ1-5; 7 positions match TRBD1. CDR3 sequence (DNA): TGCGCCAGCAGCTTGGGGGGGACAGGCAATCAGCCCCAGCATTTT. Its translation is CASSLGGTGNQPQHF.